The entry below describes one TCR beta chain. The sample originates from a study of blood T cell repertoires in COVID-19. The overall study: The United States, Italy and Spain provided the acute and convalescent COVID-19 samples. T cells, B-cell-depleted T cells, or PBMCs supplied cDNA or gDNA.

In the study's own analysis: Researchers report that nucleated cell counts were estimated from reference gene primer amplification. TCRdb's table, derived via immunoSEQ multiplex PCR, lists solely in-frame clones and lacks some. The V and J calls and clone size come from that table; D and trimming were worked out from the DNA. The sample includes over 75,000 clones, 89% of them seen just once. This CDR3 is built from 12 residues. Trimming left V 3 bases short and J 2 bases short, with 8 bases between. Germline V gene sequence: CDR1 DFQATT, CDR2 SNEGSKA (reference sequence). Input material: peripheral blood. The receptor was isolated from an elderly woman with active COVID-19. V gene TRBV20-1 combines with J gene TRBJ2-7; the D is unclear. This CDR3 is CSASGLAYEQYF. CDR3 nucleotides: TGCAGTGCTAGTGGCCTAGCCTACGAGCAGTACTTC.